This is a list of T cell receptor beta chains from one sample in a study of T-cell reconstitution after alpha-beta-depleted transplantation in children. TCRdb passed the PCR reads through MiXCR, listing each CDR3 protein once. The sample contains around 800,000 distinct CDR3 sequences, less than 20% of which appear only once. This material consisted of PBMCs, mostly from graft donor cells, taken 360 days after TCRalphabeta/CD19-depleted stem cell transplant. These receptor sequences come from a male patient between 5 and 17 years old who had a stem cell transplant for acute lymphoblastic leukemia, so the T cells may come from the graft donor. The CDR3 runs from the conserved cysteine through the conserved F or W. The D gene is left open where the match is weak. Size is stated for part of the rows, as once, few or many counts, or as a class when the clone is expanded.

d_gene: NA
v_gene: TRBV4-1
abundance: NA
j_gene: TRBJ2-1
CDR3aa: CASSQEAGNYNEQFF
CDR3nt: TGCGCCAGCAGCCAAGAAGCGGGCAACTACAATGAGCAGTTCTTC

d_gene: NA
v_gene: TRBV7-6
abundance: many
j_gene: TRBJ2-2
CDR3aa: CASSLVYRKTGELFF
CDR3nt: TGTGCCAGCAGCTTAGTTTATCGGAAGACCGGGGAGCTGTTTTTT

d_gene: TRBD2
v_gene: TRBV4-1
abundance: NA
j_gene: TRBJ2-1
CDR3aa: CASSQVTSGYNEQFF
CDR3nt: TGCGCCAGCAGCCAAGTGACTAGCGGTTACAATGAGCAGTTCTTC

d_gene: NA
v_gene: TRBV5-1
abundance: many
j_gene: TRBJ2-7
CDR3aa: CASSLGSDYEQYF
CDR3nt: TGCGCCAGCAGCTTGGGGTCAGACTACGAGCAGTACTTC

d_gene: NA
v_gene: TRBV25-1
abundance: NA
j_gene: TRBJ2-3
CDR3aa: CASSELGQPADTQYF
CDR3nt: TGTGCCAGCAGTGAACTCGGACAACCGGCAGATACGCAGTATTTT

d_gene: TRBD2
v_gene: TRBV24-1
abundance: NA
j_gene: TRBJ2-5
CDR3aa: CATSDSGRGAQTQYF
CDR3nt: TGTGCCACCAGTGATTCGGGGAGGGGCGCGCAGACCCAGTACTTC

d_gene: NA
v_gene: TRBV7-9
abundance: few
j_gene: TRBJ2-5
CDR3aa: CASSLASGAETQYF
CDR3nt: TGTGCCAGCAGCTTAGCATCCGGGGCAGAGACCCAGTACTTC

d_gene: NA
v_gene: TRBV4-2
abundance: few
j_gene: TRBJ1-6
CDR3aa: CASSQEPQGGSSPLHF
CDR3nt: TGTGCCAGCAGCCAAGAGCCCCAGGGTGGTAGTTCACCCCTCCACTTT

d_gene: NA
v_gene: TRBV20-1
abundance: NA
j_gene: TRBJ2-7
CDR3aa: CSAREPRGNSYYEQYF
CDR3nt: TGCAGTGCTAGAGAGCCCAGAGGGAATAGTTACTACGAGCAGTACTTC

d_gene: NA
v_gene: TRBV12-3/TRBV12-4
abundance: NA
j_gene: TRBJ1-5
CDR3aa: CASSLLSPYQPQHF
CDR3nt: TGTGCCAGCAGTTTATTAAGCCCGTATCAGCCCCAGCATTTT

d_gene: TRBD1
v_gene: TRBV20-1
abundance: NA
j_gene: TRBJ1-2
CDR3aa: CSAIRQGGSYGYTF
CDR3nt: TGCAGTGCGATAAGACAGGGGGGTTCCTATGGCTACACCTTC

d_gene: TRBD1
v_gene: TRBV20-1
abundance: NA
j_gene: TRBJ1-2
CDR3aa: CSARVQQGADRGYTF
CDR3nt: TGCAGTGCTAGAGTCCAACAGGGGGCGGATCGGGGCTACACCTTC

d_gene: NA
v_gene: TRBV11-2
abundance: few
j_gene: TRBJ1-1
CDR3aa: CASSLSHPEAFF
CDR3nt: TGTGCCAGCAGCTTATCACACCCTGAAGCTTTCTTT

d_gene: NA
v_gene: TRBV5-5
abundance: NA
j_gene: TRBJ1-2
CDR3aa: CASSPIWRRDGYTF
CDR3nt: TGTGCCAGCAGCCCCATTTGGAGGAGGGATGGCTACACCTTC

d_gene: TRBD1
v_gene: TRBV10-3
abundance: many
j_gene: TRBJ2-7
CDR3aa: CAISRAGTGRGEQYF
CDR3nt: TGTGCCATCAGCAGAGCCGGGACAGGTAGGGGCGAGCAGTACTTC

d_gene: TRBD2
v_gene: TRBV7-3
abundance: NA
j_gene: TRBJ2-3
CDR3aa: CASSSLATSGSRTDTQYF
CDR3nt: TGTGCCAGCAGCTCACTGGCTACTAGCGGGAGTCGCACAGATACGCAGTATTTT

d_gene: TRBD2
v_gene: TRBV4-1
abundance: NA
j_gene: TRBJ2-1
CDR3aa: CASSGRVLNEQFF
CDR3nt: TGCGCCAGCAGCGGGAGGGTCCTCAATGAGCAGTTCTTC

d_gene: TRBD2
v_gene: TRBV11-2
abundance: NA
j_gene: TRBJ2-3
CDR3aa: CASSHVPGTSGIKTSADTQYF
CDR3nt: TGTGCCAGCAGCCACGTCCCAGGGACTAGCGGGATTAAAACCTCGGCGGATACGCAGTATTTT

d_gene: NA
v_gene: TRBV10-3
abundance: NA
j_gene: TRBJ2-5
CDR3aa: CAISDYPRETQYF
CDR3nt: TGTGCCATCAGTGACTACCCAAGGGAGACCCAGTACTTC

d_gene: TRBD1
v_gene: TRBV7-9
abundance: few
j_gene: TRBJ2-5
CDR3aa: CASSRVGTGEQETQYF
CDR3nt: TGTGCCAGCAGCCGCGTCGGGACAGGAGAACAAGAGACCCAGTACTTC

d_gene: NA
v_gene: TRBV20-1
abundance: NA
j_gene: TRBJ2-7
CDR3aa: CSAIRVPYEQYF
CDR3nt: TGCAGTGCTATCAGGGTCCCCTACGAGCAGTACTTC

d_gene: TRBD2
v_gene: TRBV29-1
abundance: few
j_gene: TRBJ2-3
CDR3aa: CSASGGDLNTDTQYF
CDR3nt: TGCAGCGCCTCTGGGGGGGATCTTAACACAGATACGCAGTATTTT

d_gene: TRBD2
v_gene: TRBV12-3/TRBV12-4
abundance: few
j_gene: TRBJ2-7
CDR3aa: CASSLLAGVSEQYF
CDR3nt: TGTGCCAGCAGCCTACTAGCGGGAGTATCTGAGCAGTACTTC

d_gene: NA
v_gene: TRBV29-1
abundance: few
j_gene: TRBJ2-1
CDR3aa: CSVDGEAYNEQFF
CDR3nt: TGCAGCGTTGATGGGGAGGCCTACAATGAGCAGTTCTTC

d_gene: NA
v_gene: TRBV10-3
abundance: many
j_gene: TRBJ2-1
CDR3aa: CAISGLAGANNEQFF
CDR3nt: TGTGCCATCAGTGGGCTGGCAGGGGCTAACAATGAGCAGTTCTTC

d_gene: NA
v_gene: TRBV6-1
abundance: NA
j_gene: TRBJ1-3
CDR3aa: CASSSKQGRENTIYF
CDR3nt: TGTGCCAGCAGTAGTAAGCAGGGGAGAGAAAACACCATATATTTT

d_gene: TRBD1
v_gene: TRBV3-1
abundance: many
j_gene: TRBJ2-1
CDR3aa: CASSLRQGGEQFF
CDR3nt: TGTGCCAGCAGCCTCCGACAGGGCGGTGAGCAGTTCTTC

d_gene: NA
v_gene: TRBV4-2
abundance: few
j_gene: TRBJ2-2
CDR3aa: CASSPSWSTGELFF
CDR3nt: TGTGCCAGCAGCCCCTCGTGGTCCACCGGGGAGCTGTTTTTT

d_gene: NA
v_gene: TRBV12-3/TRBV12-4
abundance: few
j_gene: TRBJ2-2
CDR3aa: CASGPRGGRGTGELFF
CDR3nt: TGTGCCAGCGGCCCCAGGGGAGGGAGAGGCACCGGGGAGCTGTTTTTT

d_gene: TRBD2
v_gene: TRBV19
abundance: NA
j_gene: TRBJ2-1
CDR3aa: CASSRLAGGLDEQFF
CDR3nt: TGTGCCAGTAGCCGCCTAGCGGGAGGGCTCGATGAGCAGTTCTTC

d_gene: NA
v_gene: TRBV12-3/TRBV12-4
abundance: many
j_gene: TRBJ2-3
CDR3aa: CASLSTDTQYF
CDR3nt: TGTGCCAGCCTGAGCACAGATACGCAGTATTTT

d_gene: TRBD2
v_gene: TRBV7-3
abundance: NA
j_gene: TRBJ2-3
CDR3aa: CASSSAGGPADTQYF
CDR3nt: TGTGCCAGCAGCTCAGCGGGAGGCCCAGCGGATACGCAGTATTTT

d_gene: NA
v_gene: TRBV5-1
abundance: NA
j_gene: TRBJ1-3
CDR3aa: CASSYARGAGNTIYF
CDR3nt: TGCGCCAGCAGCTACGCCAGGGGTGCTGGAAACACCATATATTTT

d_gene: NA
v_gene: TRBV20-1
abundance: NA
j_gene: TRBJ1-1
CDR3aa: CSARRGLQGNTEAFF
CDR3nt: TGCAGTGCTAGAAGGGGCCTACAGGGGAACACTGAAGCTTTCTTT

d_gene: NA
v_gene: TRBV20-1
abundance: NA
j_gene: TRBJ2-7
CDR3aa: CSAYIRYEQYF
CDR3nt: TGCAGTGCTTACATACGCTACGAGCAGTACTTC

d_gene: NA
v_gene: TRBV19
abundance: NA
j_gene: TRBJ1-4
CDR3aa: CASTRFATNEKLFF
CDR3nt: TGTGCCAGTACCAGATTTGCAACTAATGAAAAACTGTTTTTT

d_gene: NA
v_gene: TRBV10-3
abundance: many
j_gene: TRBJ1-1
CDR3aa: CAINGRYNTEAFF
CDR3nt: TGTGCCATCAATGGCAGGTACAACACTGAAGCTTTCTTT

d_gene: TRBD1
v_gene: TRBV20-1
abundance: NA
j_gene: TRBJ2-5
CDR3aa: CSAPTTGTGITQETQYF
CDR3nt: TGCAGTGCTCCCACTACCGGGACAGGGATAACCCAAGAGACCCAGTACTTC

d_gene: NA
v_gene: TRBV25-1
abundance: NA
j_gene: TRBJ2-7
CDR3aa: CASSEAPGFHYF
CDR3nt: TGTGCCAGCAGTGAAGCGCCAGGGTTTCACTACTTC

d_gene: TRBD2
v_gene: TRBV4-1
abundance: few
j_gene: TRBJ2-3
CDR3aa: CASSSSSGRATDTQYF
CDR3nt: TGCGCCAGCAGCTCCTCTAGCGGGAGGGCCACAGATACGCAGTATTTT

d_gene: NA
v_gene: TRBV10-2
abundance: many
j_gene: TRBJ2-7
CDR3aa: CASSGDTGPPSSYEQYF
CDR3nt: TGCGCCAGCAGTGGGGATACAGGGCCCCCGAGCTCCTACGAGCAGTACTTC

d_gene: NA
v_gene: TRBV10-3
abundance: many
j_gene: TRBJ2-5
CDR3aa: CAISETEVTQYF
CDR3nt: TGTGCCATCAGTGAGACCGAAGTGACCCAGTACTTC

d_gene: TRBD1
v_gene: TRBV7-9
abundance: NA
j_gene: TRBJ1-1
CDR3aa: CASSWTDLGQGKTEAFF
CDR3nt: TGTGCCAGCAGCTGGACAGACCTGGGACAGGGGAAAACTGAAGCTTTCTTT

d_gene: TRBD2
v_gene: TRBV5-1
abundance: NA
j_gene: TRBJ2-1
CDR3aa: CASSREAAGAPYNEQFF
CDR3nt: TGCGCCAGCAGCCGAGAGGCGGCGGGAGCACCTTACAATGAGCAGTTCTTC

d_gene: NA
v_gene: TRBV18
abundance: few
j_gene: TRBJ2-3
CDR3aa: CASSPHPGRRDTQYF
CDR3nt: TGTGCCAGCTCACCACATCCAGGGAGGAGAGATACGCAGTATTTT

d_gene: NA
v_gene: TRBV5-1
abundance: few
j_gene: TRBJ2-2
CDR3aa: CASSGGQPVTGELFF
CDR3nt: TGCGCCAGCAGCGGCGGACAGCCCGTTACCGGGGAGCTGTTTTTT

d_gene: TRBD2
v_gene: TRBV10-3
abundance: few
j_gene: TRBJ2-1
CDR3aa: CATFQRETGNEQFF
CDR3nt: TGTGCCACTTTCCAGCGGGAGACCGGCAATGAGCAGTTCTTC

d_gene: NA
v_gene: TRBV5-1
abundance: few
j_gene: TRBJ2-4
CDR3aa: CASSLNGILAKNIQYF
CDR3nt: TGCGCCAGCAGCCTCAATGGGATTCTAGCCAAAAACATTCAGTACTTC

d_gene: TRBD1
v_gene: TRBV5-1
abundance: NA
j_gene: TRBJ1-2
CDR3aa: CASSLRDRADLSHTF
CDR3nt: TGCGCCAGCAGCCTCCGGGACAGGGCGGATTTGTCCCACACCTTC

d_gene: TRBD2
v_gene: TRBV20-1
abundance: NA
j_gene: TRBJ2-1
CDR3aa: CSASGSGNVDPFF
CDR3nt: TGCAGTGCTAGTGGTAGCGGGAACGTGGATCCGTTCTTC

d_gene: NA
v_gene: TRBV5-1
abundance: many
j_gene: TRBJ2-7
CDR3aa: CASRAPGYEQYF
CDR3nt: TGCGCCAGCAGGGCACCCGGCTACGAGCAGTACTTC

d_gene: TRBD2
v_gene: TRBV15
abundance: few
j_gene: TRBJ2-5
CDR3aa: CATSGAGVETQYF
CDR3nt: TGTGCCACCAGCGGAGCGGGAGTGGAGACCCAGTACTTC